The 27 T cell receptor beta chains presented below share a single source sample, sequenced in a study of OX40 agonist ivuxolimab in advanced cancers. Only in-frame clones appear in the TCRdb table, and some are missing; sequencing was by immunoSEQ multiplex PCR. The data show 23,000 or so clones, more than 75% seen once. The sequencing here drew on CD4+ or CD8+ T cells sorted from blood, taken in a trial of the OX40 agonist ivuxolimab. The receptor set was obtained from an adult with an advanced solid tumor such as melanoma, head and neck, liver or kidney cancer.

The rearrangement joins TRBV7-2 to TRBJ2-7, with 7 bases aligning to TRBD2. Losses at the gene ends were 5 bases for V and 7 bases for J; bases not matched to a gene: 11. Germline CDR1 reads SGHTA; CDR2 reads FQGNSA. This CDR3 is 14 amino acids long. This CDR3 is CASSPSSGIKEQYF. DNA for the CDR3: TGTGCCAGCAGCCCCAGCAGCGGGATCAAAGAGCAGTACTTC.

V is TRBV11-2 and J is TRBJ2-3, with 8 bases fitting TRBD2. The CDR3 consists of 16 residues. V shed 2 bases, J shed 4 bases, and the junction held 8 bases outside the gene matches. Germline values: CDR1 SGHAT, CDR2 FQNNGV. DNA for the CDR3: TGTGCCAGCAGCTTACTAGCGGGTGTCGGGGCAGATACGCAGTATTTT. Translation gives CASSLLAGVGADTQYF.

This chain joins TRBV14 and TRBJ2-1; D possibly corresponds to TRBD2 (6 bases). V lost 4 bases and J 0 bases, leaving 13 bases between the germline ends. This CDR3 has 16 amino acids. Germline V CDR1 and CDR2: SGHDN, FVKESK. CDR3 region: CASSPIDGSSYNEQFF. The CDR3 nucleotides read TGTGCCAGCAGCCCAATCGACGGGAGCTCCTACAATGAGCAGTTCTTC.

CDR3 loop: CASTIAGGPSETQYF. CDR3 bases: TGTGCCAGCACCATAGCGGGAGGGCCGTCTGAGACCCAGTACTTC. The J gene is TRBJ2-5, the V gene TRBV9, with 11 bases that match TRBD2. The CDR3 totals 15 residues. Germline loops: CDR1 SGDLS, CDR2 YYNGEE. After removal of 6 bases from V and 5 bases from J, the junction contained 9 bases not matched to a gene.

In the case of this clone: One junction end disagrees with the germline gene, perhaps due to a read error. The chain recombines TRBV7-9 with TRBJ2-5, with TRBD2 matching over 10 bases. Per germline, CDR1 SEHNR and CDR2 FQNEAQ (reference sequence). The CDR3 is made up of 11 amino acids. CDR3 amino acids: CASSPRTSGDF. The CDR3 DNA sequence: TGTGCCAGCAGCCCCAGGACTAGCGGTGACTTC.

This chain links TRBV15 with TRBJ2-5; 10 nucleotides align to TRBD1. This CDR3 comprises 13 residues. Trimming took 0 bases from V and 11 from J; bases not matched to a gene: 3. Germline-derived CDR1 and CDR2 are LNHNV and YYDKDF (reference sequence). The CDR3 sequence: CATSRETGGQQYF. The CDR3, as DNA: TGTGCCACCAGCAGAGAGACAGGGGGCCAGCAGTACTTC.

For the CDR3, the DNA is TGTGCCAGCAGTTGGGTCAGGGAGTGGTCTGGAAACACCATATATTTT. Its translation is CASSWVREWSGNTIYF. This chain links TRBV27 with TRBJ1-3; TRBD1 might be the D (5 bases). V dropped 4 bases and J dropped 1 base, with 14 bases sitting between them. Germline CDR1 MNHEY, CDR2 SMNVEV (reference sequence). The CDR3 runs 16 residues.

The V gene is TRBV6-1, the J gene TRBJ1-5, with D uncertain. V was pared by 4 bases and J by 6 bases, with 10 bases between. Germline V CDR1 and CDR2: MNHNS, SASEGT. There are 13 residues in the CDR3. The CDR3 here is CASSGVSSQPQHF. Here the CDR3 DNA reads TGTGCCAGCAGTGGGGTTTCTAGTCAGCCCCAGCATTTT.

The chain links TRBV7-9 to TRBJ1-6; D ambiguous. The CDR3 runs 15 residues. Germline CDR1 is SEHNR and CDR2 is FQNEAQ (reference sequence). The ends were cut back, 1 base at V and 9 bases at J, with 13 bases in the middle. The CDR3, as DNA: TGTGCCAGCAGCTTAGACACCGGGAAGTCTTCACCCCTCCACTTT. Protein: CASSLDTGKSSPLHF.

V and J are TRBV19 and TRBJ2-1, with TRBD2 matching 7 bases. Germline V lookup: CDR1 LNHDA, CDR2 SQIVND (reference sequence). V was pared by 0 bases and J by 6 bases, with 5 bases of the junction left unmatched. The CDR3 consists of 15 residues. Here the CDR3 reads CASSIDGRPLNEQFF. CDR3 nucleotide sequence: TGTGCCAGTAGTATAGACGGGAGGCCCCTCAATGAGCAGTTCTTC.

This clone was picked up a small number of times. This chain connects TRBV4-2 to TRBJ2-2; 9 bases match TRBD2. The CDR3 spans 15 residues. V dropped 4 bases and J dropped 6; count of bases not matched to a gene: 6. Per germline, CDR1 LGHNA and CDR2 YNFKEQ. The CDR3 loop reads CASSPGTSRAGELFF. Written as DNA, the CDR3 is TGTGCCAGCAGCCCCGGGACTAGCAGAGCCGGGGAGCTGTTTTTT.

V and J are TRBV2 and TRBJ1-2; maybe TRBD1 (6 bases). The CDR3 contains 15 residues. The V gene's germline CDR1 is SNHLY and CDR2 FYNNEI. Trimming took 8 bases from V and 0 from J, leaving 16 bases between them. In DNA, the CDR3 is TGTGCCAGCCGCGACAGGCCATTTACTAACTATGGCTACACCTTC. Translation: CASRDRPFTNYGYTF.

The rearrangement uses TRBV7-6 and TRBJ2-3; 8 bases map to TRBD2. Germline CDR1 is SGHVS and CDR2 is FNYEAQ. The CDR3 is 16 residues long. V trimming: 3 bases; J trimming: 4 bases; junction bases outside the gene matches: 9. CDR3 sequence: CASSFLAGGGADTQYF. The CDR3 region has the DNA TGTGCCAGCAGCTTTCTAGCGGGTGGGGGGGCAGATACGCAGTATTTT.

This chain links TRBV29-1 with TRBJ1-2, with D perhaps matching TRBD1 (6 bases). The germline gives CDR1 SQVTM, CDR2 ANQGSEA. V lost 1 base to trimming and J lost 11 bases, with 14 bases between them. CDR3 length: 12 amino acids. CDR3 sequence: CSVEGRGYEYTF. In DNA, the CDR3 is TGCAGCGTTGAAGGCAGGGGTTATGAATACACCTTC.

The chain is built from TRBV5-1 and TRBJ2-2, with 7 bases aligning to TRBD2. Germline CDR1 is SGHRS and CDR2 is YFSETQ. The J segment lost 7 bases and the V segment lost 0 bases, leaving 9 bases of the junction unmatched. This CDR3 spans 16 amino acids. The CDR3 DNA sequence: TGCGCCAGCAGCTTGGGCGCGGGAGACGGGATCGGGGAGCTGTTTTTT. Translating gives CASSLGAGDGIGELFF.

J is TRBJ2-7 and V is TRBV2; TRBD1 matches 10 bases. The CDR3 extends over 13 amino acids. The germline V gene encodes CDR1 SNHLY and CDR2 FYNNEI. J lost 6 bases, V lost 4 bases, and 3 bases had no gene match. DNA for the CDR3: TGTGCCAGCAGTGTCGACAGGGGGCCCGAGCAGTACTTC. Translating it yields CASSVDRGPEQYF.

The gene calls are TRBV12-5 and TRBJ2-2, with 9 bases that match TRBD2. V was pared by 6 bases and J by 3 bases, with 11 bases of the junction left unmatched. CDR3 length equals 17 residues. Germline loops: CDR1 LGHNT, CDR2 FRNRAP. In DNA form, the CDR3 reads TGTGCTAGTGGGACTAGCGGCCTTTATGGGGACACCGGGGAGCTGTTTTTT. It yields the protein CASGTSGLYGDTGELFF.

The CDR3 protein is CASSTRRTGLYEQYF. DNA of the CDR3: TGTGCCAGCAGTACTCGTCGGACAGGCCTCTACGAGCAGTACTTC. The rearrangement uses TRBV6-5 and TRBJ2-7; 7 nucleotides align to TRBD1. The germline V gene has CDR1 MNHEY and CDR2 SVGAGI. V gave up 5 bases and J gave up 3 bases; unmatched junction bases: 10. CDR3 length: 15 residues.

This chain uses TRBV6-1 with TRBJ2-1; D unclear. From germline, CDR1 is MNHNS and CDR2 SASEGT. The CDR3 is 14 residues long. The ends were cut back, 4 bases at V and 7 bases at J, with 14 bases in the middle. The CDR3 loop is CASSGVVGVNEQFF. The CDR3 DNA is TGTGCCAGCAGTGGGGTCGTAGGAGTTAATGAGCAGTTCTTC.

CDR3 nucleotide sequence: TGCGCCAGCAGCTCAGGGATCCTTGACACTGAAGCTTTCTTT. Protein: CASSSGILDTEAFF. The V gene is TRBV5-1, the J gene TRBJ1-1; TRBD1 is a possible D gene (5 bases). The CDR3 spans 14 residues. CDR1 and CDR2 (germline): SGHRS, YFSETQ. The V end was cut by 3 bases, the J end by 3 bases, with 12 bases between.

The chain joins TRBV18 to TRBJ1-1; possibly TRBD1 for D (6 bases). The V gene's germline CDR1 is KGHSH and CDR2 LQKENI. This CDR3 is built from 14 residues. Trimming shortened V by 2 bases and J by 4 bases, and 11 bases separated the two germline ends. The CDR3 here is CASSPTGLRTEAFF. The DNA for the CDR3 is TGTGCCAGCTCACCAACAGGGCTACGCACTGAAGCTTTCTTT.

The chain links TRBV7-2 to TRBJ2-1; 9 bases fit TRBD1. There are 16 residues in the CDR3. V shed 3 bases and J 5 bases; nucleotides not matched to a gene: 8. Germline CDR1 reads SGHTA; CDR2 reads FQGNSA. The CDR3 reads CASSFLQGAIDNEQFF. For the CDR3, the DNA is TGTGCCAGCAGCTTCTTACAGGGGGCAATCGACAATGAGCAGTTCTTC.

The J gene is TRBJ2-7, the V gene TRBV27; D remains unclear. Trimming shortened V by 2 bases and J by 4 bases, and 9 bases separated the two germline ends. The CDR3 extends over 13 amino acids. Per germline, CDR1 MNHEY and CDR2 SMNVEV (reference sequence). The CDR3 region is CASSLGPVYEQYF. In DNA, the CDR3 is TGTGCCAGCAGTTTAGGGCCGGTTTACGAGCAGTACTTC.

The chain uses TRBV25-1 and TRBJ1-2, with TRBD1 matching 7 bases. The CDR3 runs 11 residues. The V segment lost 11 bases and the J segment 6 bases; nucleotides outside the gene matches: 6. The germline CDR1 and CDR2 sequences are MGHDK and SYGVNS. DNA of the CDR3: TGTGCCGCTCGACAGGGAGATGGCTACACCTTC. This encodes CAARQGDGYTF.

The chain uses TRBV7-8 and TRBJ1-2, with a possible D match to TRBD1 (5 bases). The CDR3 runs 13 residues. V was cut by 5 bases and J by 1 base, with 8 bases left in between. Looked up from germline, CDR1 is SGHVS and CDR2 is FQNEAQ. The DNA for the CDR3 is TGTGCCAGCAGCCCCCAGGGTAACTATGGCTACACCTTC. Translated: CASSPQGNYGYTF.

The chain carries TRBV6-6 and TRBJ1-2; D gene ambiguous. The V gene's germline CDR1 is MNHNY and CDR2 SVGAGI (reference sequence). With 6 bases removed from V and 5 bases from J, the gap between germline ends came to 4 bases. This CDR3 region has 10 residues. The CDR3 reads CASRLYGYTF. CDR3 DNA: TGTGCCAGCAGGTTATATGGCTACACCTTC.

Written as DNA, the CDR3 is TGTGCCAGAAGCTTTTGGGGCAGGGAGTGCGCCGGGGAGCTGTTTTTT. As protein: CARSFWGRECAGELFF. The chain recombines TRBV5-3 with TRBJ2-2; perhaps D is TRBD1 or TRBD2 (5 bases each). TRBV5-3 is sorted into the ORF group, with uncertain function. Trimming stripped 2 bases from V and 6 bases from J, with 17 bases between. CDR3 size: 16 residues.